Shown below are 5 T cell receptor beta chains from a single sample sequenced in a study of Ad26.COV2.S vaccination and SARS-CoV-2 variants. Treatment noted: approximately 18 received Ad26.COV2.S at low or high dose, single or two shots; a few received placebo; per-sample allocation not given. The study sampled participants on day 63 after the first vaccine or placebo injection. The repertoire was sequenced with immunoSEQ multiplex PCR; TCRdb's copy has only in-frame clones and lacks some. The sample has about 460,000 clones, 89% seen once; the top ten hold about 1.5%. The sequences come from peripheral blood, collected in a trial of Ad26.COV2.S vaccine versus placebo. The receptors shown here come from a person between 18 and 59 years old who received the Ad26.COV2.S COVID-19 vaccine or a placebo.

The J gene is TRBJ2-1, the V gene TRBV6-5; 8 positions agree with TRBD1. The CDR3 runs to 11 residues. J gave up 12 bases and V 5 bases, and 3 bases lay outside the gene matches. Germline CDR1 reads MNHEY; CDR2 reads SVGAGI. CDR3 sequence reads: CASSRQGWQFF. Written as DNA, the CDR3 is TGTGCCAGCAGTCGACAGGGGTGGCAGTTCTTC.

The chain joins TRBV9 to TRBJ1-5, with D possibly matching TRBD1 (5 bases). The CDR3 spans 13 residues. V lost 3 bases and J 7 bases, leaving 11 bases between the germline ends. Germline V gene lookup returns CDR1 SGDLS and CDR2 YYNGEE. The chain's CDR3 is CASSGTTGQPQHF. In nucleotides, the CDR3 is TGTGCCAGCAGCGGGACAACGGGCCAGCCCCAGCATTTT.

The chain couples TRBV5-4 to TRBJ1-2; D remains unclear. Germline V gene sequence: CDR1 SGHNT, CDR2 YYREEE (reference sequence). V lost 0 bases to trimming and J lost 3 bases, with 6 bases between them. CDR3 size: 13 residues. The CDR3 loop is CASSLEGHYGYTF. Written as DNA, the CDR3 is TGTGCCAGCAGCTTGGAGGGCCACTATGGCTACACCTTC.

This rearrangement joins TRBV28 to TRBJ1-4, with 9 nucleotides matching TRBD1. Per germline, CDR1 MDHEN and CDR2 SYDVKM. With 2 bases clipped from V and 15 bases from J, the junction kept 4 bases outside the gene matches. There are 12 residues in the CDR3. CDR3 residues: CASSLRQGGVFF. For the CDR3, the DNA is TGTGCCAGCAGTTTACGACAGGGGGGGGTGTTTTTT.

J is TRBJ2-7 and V is TRBV2; D perhaps matches TRBD1 (5 bases). The CDR3 runs to 13 residues. Germline-derived CDR1 and CDR2 are SNHLY and FYNNEI. V shed 3 bases and J shed 5 bases, with 11 bases lying between them. CDR3 sequence (DNA): TGTGCCAGCAGTGATAGGGGTCTTCACGAGCAGTACTTC. As protein: CASSDRGLHEQYF.